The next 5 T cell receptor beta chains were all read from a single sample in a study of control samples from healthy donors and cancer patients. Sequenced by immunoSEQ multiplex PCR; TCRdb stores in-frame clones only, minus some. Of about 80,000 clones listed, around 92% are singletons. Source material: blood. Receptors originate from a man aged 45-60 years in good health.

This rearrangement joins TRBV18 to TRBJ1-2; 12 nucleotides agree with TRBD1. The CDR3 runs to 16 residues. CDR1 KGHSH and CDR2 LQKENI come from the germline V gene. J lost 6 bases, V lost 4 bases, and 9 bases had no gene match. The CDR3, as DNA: TGTGCCAGCTCACTGACGGGACAGGGGGCAGGGAATGGCTACACCTTC. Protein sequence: CASSLTGQGAGNGYTF.

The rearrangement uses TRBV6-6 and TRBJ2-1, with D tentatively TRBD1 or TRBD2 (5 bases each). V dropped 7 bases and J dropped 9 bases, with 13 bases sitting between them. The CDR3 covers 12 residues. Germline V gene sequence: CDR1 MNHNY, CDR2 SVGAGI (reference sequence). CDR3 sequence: CASKGPAGEQFF. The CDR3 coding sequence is TGTGCCAGCAAGGGACCGGCGGGTGAGCAGTTCTTC.

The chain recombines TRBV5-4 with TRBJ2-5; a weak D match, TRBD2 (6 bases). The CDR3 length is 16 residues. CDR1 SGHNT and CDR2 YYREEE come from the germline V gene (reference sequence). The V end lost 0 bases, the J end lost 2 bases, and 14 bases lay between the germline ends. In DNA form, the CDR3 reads TGTGCCAGCAGCTTGGGCGGGACGAGAAGACAAGAGACCCAGTACTTC. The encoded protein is CASSLGGTRRQETQYF. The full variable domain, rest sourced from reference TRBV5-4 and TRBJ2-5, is ETGVTQSPTHLIKTRGQQVTLRCSSQSGHNTVSWYQQALGQGPQFIFQYYREEENGRGNFPPRFSGLQFPNYSSELNVNALELDDSALYLCASSLGGTRRQETQYFGPGTRLLVL.

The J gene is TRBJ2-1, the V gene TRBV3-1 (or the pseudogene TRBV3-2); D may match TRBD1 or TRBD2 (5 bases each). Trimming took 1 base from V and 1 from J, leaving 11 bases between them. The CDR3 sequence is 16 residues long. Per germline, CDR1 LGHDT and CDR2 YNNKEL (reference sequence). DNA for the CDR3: TGTGCCAGCAGCCAAGGAGGGGCAAGATCCTACAATGAGCAGTTCTTC. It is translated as CASSQGGARSYNEQFF.

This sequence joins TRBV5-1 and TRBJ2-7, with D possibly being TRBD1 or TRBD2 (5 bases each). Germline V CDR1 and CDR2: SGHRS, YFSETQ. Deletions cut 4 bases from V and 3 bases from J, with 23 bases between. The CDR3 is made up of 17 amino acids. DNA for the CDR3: TGCGCCAGCAGCCCCCGTAGGATGGGGGATAATATCTACGAGCAGTACTTC. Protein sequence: CASSPRRMGDNIYEQYF.